This record concerns one T cell receptor beta chain sequence. The record originates from a study of blood T cells in healthy people across ages. A second 7 to 11 cycle PCR used barcoded and J-beta primers. TCRdb analysed the 5' RACE reads with MiXCR anew, one entry per CDR3 protein. The sample records over 1.5 million distinct CDR3 sequences, around 48% being singletons. V was trimmed by 7 bases and J by 1 base, leaving 11 bases between them. From germline, CDR1 is MNHEY and CDR2 SMNVEV (reference sequence). The CDR3 is 13 amino acids. Sequenced: blood. The chain is built from TRBV27 and TRBJ2-7; D possibly uses TRBD1 or TRBD2 (6 bases each). The clonotype was recovered from a woman aged 40 to 50 in good health. CDR3 nucleotide sequence: TGTGCCAGCAATCGGAGGGGGTCCTACGAGCAGTACTTC. It is translated as CASNRRGSYEQYF.